The 22 T cell receptor beta chains listed next were all sequenced from one sample in a study of OX40 agonist ivuxolimab in advanced cancers. Clones were sequenced by immunoSEQ multiplex PCR, and TCRdb holds only the in-frame ones, with some missing. The sample comprises about 79,000 clones, around 92% of which are singletons, and around 6.9% rests with the top ten. Source: CD4+ or CD8+ T cells sorted from blood, taken in a trial of the OX40 agonist ivuxolimab. These receptors originate from an adult with an advanced solid tumor such as melanoma, head and neck, liver or kidney cancer.

The V call is TRBV4-1, the J call TRBJ2-1; D gene unclear. The CDR3 loop spans 13 amino acids. Germline V gene lookup returns CDR1 MGHRA and CDR2 YSYEKL. The V end lost 0 bases, the J end lost 7 bases, and 7 bases lay between the germline ends. DNA for the CDR3: TGCGCCAGCAGCCAAGATTTGGGAAATGAGCAGTTCTTC. This sequence encodes CASSQDLGNEQFF.

The chain combines TRBV27 with TRBJ1-5; no reliable D call. From germline, CDR1 is MNHEY and CDR2 SMNVEV (reference sequence). The CDR3 spans 17 residues. V gave up 0 bases and J gave up 1 base, with 13 bases separating them. The CDR3: CASSLSADRQSNQPQHF. CDR3 bases: TGTGCCAGCAGTTTATCGGCCGATCGGCAGAGCAATCAGCCCCAGCATTTT.

V is TRBV28 and J is TRBJ2-7; D is ambiguous. CDR3 length: 11 residues. Per the germline V gene, CDR1 is MDHEN and CDR2 is SYDVKM. Trimming pared 3 bases from V and 5 bases from J, leaving 5 bases between. CDR3 coding DNA: TGTGCCAGCAGTTTTCGCCACGAGCAGTACTTC. Its translation is CASSFRHEQYF. The complete variable domain, with remaining parts taken from reference TRBV28 and TRBJ2-7, reads DVKVTQSSRYLVKRTGEKVFLECVQDMDHENMFWYRQDPGLGLRLIYFSYDVKMKEKGDIPEGYSVSREKKERFSLILESASTNQTSMYLCASSFRHEQYFGPGTRLTVT.

This chain connects TRBV19 to TRBJ2-7; the D is unclear. V was trimmed by 3 bases and J by 6 bases, leaving 9 bases between them. Germline CDR1 is LNHDA and CDR2 is SQIVND (reference sequence). This CDR3 comprises 12 residues. This CDR3 is CASSIGIGEQYF. CDR3 bases: TGTGCCAGTAGTATTGGAATAGGCGAGCAGTACTTC.

This chain links TRBV19 with TRBJ2-5, with a tentative D call TRBD2 (6 bases). Germline lookup yields CDR1 LNHDA and CDR2 SQIVND (reference sequence). The CDR3 is 13 residues long. V was clipped by 5 bases and J by 4 bases, with 11 bases between them. The CDR3 DNA follows: TGTGCCAGTAGTGGAGGGCGTGTAGAGACCCAGTACTTC. It yields the protein CASSGGRVETQYF.

V is TRBV6-5 and J is TRBJ2-5, with TRBD2 matching 8 bases. The CDR3 covers 16 residues. With V trimmed by 2 bases and J by 1 base, 6 bases remained unmatched. Germline V gene data show CDR1 as MNHEY and CDR2 as SVGAGI. The CDR3 coding sequence is TGTGCCAGCAGTTACCAGGGCACTAGCGGCCAAGAGACCCAGTACTTC. It yields the protein CASSYQGTSGQETQYF.

The chain couples TRBV6-6 to TRBJ2-3; D might be TRBD2 (6 bases). Trimming stripped 7 bases from V and 0 bases from J, with 11 bases between. The CDR3 runs 14 residues. The germline V gene encodes CDR1 MNHNY and CDR2 SVGAGI (reference sequence). CDR3 residues: CASTLSGSTDTQYF. For the CDR3, the DNA is TGTGCCAGCACTCTCAGCGGGAGCACAGATACGCAGTATTTT.

The rearrangement joins TRBV5-1 to TRBJ2-7; tentative D call: TRBD1 (6 bases). Germline V CDR1 and CDR2: SGHRS, YFSETQ. CDR3 length equals 15 residues. Trimming took 5 bases from V and 0 from J, leaving 15 bases between them. The DNA of the CDR3 is TGCGCCAGCAGACCCTTTCCGACAGGCTCCTACGAGCAGTACTTC. Amino acid sequence: CASRPFPTGSYEQYF.

The J gene is TRBJ2-2, the V gene TRBV5-1, with D hard to call. Trimming pared 2 bases from V and 6 bases from J, leaving 8 bases between. Germline V CDR1 and CDR2: SGHRS, YFSETQ. The CDR3 is 13 amino acids. DNA for the CDR3: TGCGCCAGCAGCTTAATGAGAGCCGGGGAGCTGTTTTTT. This encodes CASSLMRAGELFF.

This clone has just one count. The gene calls are TRBV5-1 and TRBJ2-3; D remains unclear. This CDR3 has 13 amino acids. V dropped 0 bases and J dropped 2 bases, with 4 bases sitting between them. CDR1 and CDR2 (germline): SGHRS, YFSETQ. The CDR3 reads CASSLGLTDTQYF. The CDR3 nucleotides are TGCGCCAGCAGCTTGGGGCTCACAGATACGCAGTATTTT.

J is TRBJ1-1 and V is TRBV10-3; D not resolved. The CDR3 sequence is 11 residues long. Germline values: CDR1 ENHRY, CDR2 SYGVKD. The V end was cut by 4 bases, the J end by 5 bases, with 5 bases between. CDR3 in amino acids: CAISGVTEAFF. CDR3 nucleotide sequence: TGTGCCATCAGTGGGGTGACTGAAGCTTTCTTT.

V is TRBV27 and J is TRBJ2-7; D perhaps matches TRBD2 (5 bases). The V gene lost 10 bases and the J gene lost 2 bases, with 12 bases spanning the gap. Germline CDR1 reads MNHEY; CDR2 reads SMNVEV (reference sequence). This CDR3 comprises 12 residues. The CDR3 loop reads CATPKRPYEQYF. CDR3 bases: TGTGCCACCCCTAAGCGGCCCTACGAGCAGTACTTC.

The chain carries TRBV19 and TRBJ2-7, with TRBD1 as a possible D gene (6 bases). Germline V gene sequence: CDR1 LNHDA, CDR2 SQIVND (reference sequence). This CDR3 region has 14 residues. V gave up 4 bases and J gave up 3 bases, with 13 bases separating them. The CDR3 reads CASSTGQLRYEQYF. DNA of the CDR3: TGTGCCAGTAGTACCGGACAGCTTCGCTACGAGCAGTACTTC. The variable domain in full, completed from reference TRBV19 and TRBJ2-7, reads DGGITQSPKYLFRKEGQNVTLSCEQNLNHDAMYWYRQDPGQGLRLIYYSQIVNDFQKGDIAEGYSVSREKKESFPLTVTSAQKNPTAFYLCASSTGQLRYEQYFGPGTRLTVT.

The rearrangement links TRBV2 to TRBJ1-1, with TRBD1 matching over 10 bases. The V gene end was trimmed by 4 bases and the J gene end by 0 bases; junction bases not matched to a gene: 2. The CDR3 has 15 residues. Germline assignment: CDR1 SNHLY and CDR2 FYNNEI. CDR3 sequence reads: CASSADRGLNTEAFF. CDR3 nucleotides: TGTGCCAGCAGTGCAGACAGGGGGCTGAACACTGAAGCTTTCTTT.

This chain uses TRBV6-5 with TRBJ2-3; TRBD1 matches at 7 bases. Looked up from germline, CDR1 is MNHEY and CDR2 is SVGAGI. Losses at the gene ends were 4 bases for V and 0 bases for J; bases not matched to a gene: 1. The CDR3 is 14 amino acids. CDR3 in amino acids: CASSLGQSTDTQYF. Here the CDR3 DNA reads TGTGCCAGCAGTTTGGGACAGAGCACAGATACGCAGTATTTT.

The chain uses TRBV19 and TRBJ1-4; no definite D call. This CDR3 spans 15 amino acids. Between the trimmed V and J ends, which lost 6 bases and 0 bases, there was a span of 11 bases. The germline V gene has CDR1 LNHDA and CDR2 SQIVND (reference sequence). Written as DNA, the CDR3 is TGTGCCAGTAGGCAGCAGGTGACAACTAATGAAAAACTGTTTTTT. It specifies CASRQQVTTNEKLFF.

The chain combines TRBV9 with TRBJ2-7; 10 nucleotides agree with TRBD1. Looked up from germline, CDR1 is SGDLS and CDR2 is YYNGEE. The CDR3 runs 15 residues. V lost 2 bases, J lost 1 base, and 3 bases stayed unmatched. The CDR3 nucleotides read TGTGCCAGCAGCGTGGGGACAGGGGATTCCTACGAGCAGTACTTC. Translation: CASSVGTGDSYEQYF.

The chain combines TRBV5-1 with TRBJ2-1; D could derive from TRBD1 or TRBD2 (5 bases each). This CDR3 has 18 amino acids. Trimming took off 0 bases at V and 2 bases at J, with 18 bases between the two ends. Germline V gives CDR1 SGHRS, CDR2 YFSETQ. CDR3 sequence: CASSLEDPGTDAYNEQFF. CDR3 in DNA: TGCGCCAGCAGCTTGGAGGACCCCGGGACCGATGCCTACAATGAGCAGTTCTTC. Looking up the rest from reference TRBV5-1 and TRBJ2-1 gives the full variable domain: KAGVTQTPRYLIKTRGQQVTLSCSPISGHRSVSWYQQTPGQGLQFLFEYFSETQRNKGNFPGRFSGRQFSNSRSEMNVSTLELGDSALYLCASSLEDPGTDAYNEQFFGPGTRLTVL.

The chain uses TRBV7-9 and TRBJ2-7; 7 bases map to TRBD1. The trim removed 0 bases at V and 4 bases at J, leaving 6 bases unmatched. Per the germline V gene, CDR1 is SEHNR and CDR2 is FQNEAQ (reference sequence). The CDR3 has 15 residues. For the CDR3, the DNA is TGTGCCAGCAGCTTAGCCGGGACAGAAATGTACGAGCAGTACTTC. Encoded protein: CASSLAGTEMYEQYF.

This rearrangement joins TRBV2 to TRBJ2-5, with 9 positions matching TRBD1. The CDR3 is 13 amino acids. Germline lookup yields CDR1 SNHLY and CDR2 FYNNEI. Trimming cost V 7 bases and J 6 bases; bases outside gene matches: 6. CDR3 loop: CASTSGTGKTQYF. The CDR3 DNA reads as TGTGCCAGCACATCAGGGACAGGGAAGACCCAGTACTTC.

The chain recombines TRBV5-1 with TRBJ2-5, with 8 bases lining up with TRBD1. CDR1 SGHRS and CDR2 YFSETQ come from the germline V gene. The junction had 2 bases not matched to a gene; V was cut back by 0 bases and J by 1 base. The CDR3 has 15 residues. CDR3 residues: CASSLGDRSQETQYF. The CDR3, as DNA: TGCGCCAGCAGCTTGGGGGACAGGTCCCAAGAGACCCAGTACTTC.

The rearrangement joins TRBV7-3 to TRBJ1-4, with 9 bases identical to TRBD1. The ends lost 5 bases at V and 3 bases at J; junction bases unmatched: 7. The CDR3 loop spans 16 amino acids. The germline V gene has CDR1 SGHTA and CDR2 FQGTGA. The CDR3 here is CASSVQQGAANEKLFF. Written as DNA, the CDR3 is TGTGCCAGCAGCGTACAACAGGGGGCGGCTAATGAAAAACTGTTTTTT.